A selection of T cell receptor beta chains follows, all from one sample in a study of cytomegalovirus exposure and HLA in healthy donors. Sequencing used immunoSEQ multiplex PCR; TCRdb keeps in-frame clones, though not all of them. The sample consists of 240,000 or so clones, approximately 80% of them appearing once. The material sequenced was PBMCs. The receptors stem from a woman aged 60 to 75 in good health and CMV-seropositive. Both conserved end residues are part of each CDR3. The D gene is left open where the match is weak.

d_gene: NA; v_gene: TRBV6-5; j_gene: TRBJ1-1; CDR3aa: CASSWTVRAANTEAFF; CDR3nt: TGTGCCAGCAGTTGGACAGTTAGGGCCGCGAACACTGAAGCTTTCTTT
d_gene: NA; v_gene: TRBV5-1; j_gene: TRBJ2-5; CDR3aa: CASRVGVGETQYF; CDR3nt: TGCGCCAGCAGGGTGGGAGTAGGGGAGACCCAGTACTTC
d_gene: NA; v_gene: TRBV9; j_gene: TRBJ2-7; CDR3aa: CASSVDDRNGAEQYF; CDR3nt: TGTGCCAGCAGCGTAGATGACAGGAATGGGGCCGAGCAGTACTTC
d_gene: TRBD1; v_gene: TRBV19; j_gene: TRBJ1-3; CDR3aa: CASRTQGAGNTIYF; CDR3nt: TGTGCCAGTAGGACACAGGGGGCTGGAAACACCATATATTTT
d_gene: NA; v_gene: TRBV6-1; j_gene: TRBJ2-1; CDR3aa: CASLRLEGVRNEQFF; CDR3nt: TGTGCCAGCCTCCGGTTAGAGGGCGTCCGCAATGAGCAGTTCTTC
d_gene: NA; v_gene: TRBV29-1; j_gene: TRBJ1-1; CDR3aa: CSVVLGGGKAFF; CDR3nt: TGCAGCGTAGTTCTCGGGGGAGGGAAAGCTTTCTTT
d_gene: TRBD1; v_gene: TRBV5-4; j_gene: TRBJ1-4; CDR3aa: CASSLAGQGINEKLFF; CDR3nt: TGTGCCAGCAGCTTGGCGGGACAGGGGATTAATGAAAAACTGTTTTTT
d_gene: TRBD1; v_gene: TRBV29-1; j_gene: TRBJ1-2; CDR3aa: CSVRDRGNYGYTF; CDR3nt: TGCAGCGTTAGGGACAGGGGAAACTATGGCTACACCTTC
d_gene: NA; v_gene: TRBV29-1; j_gene: TRBJ2-3; CDR3aa: CSVEESRTQYF; CDR3nt: TGCAGCGTTGAAGAGTCCAGGACGCAGTATTTT
d_gene: TRBD1; v_gene: TRBV19; j_gene: TRBJ1-5; CDR3aa: CASSRQGAVNQPQHF; CDR3nt: TGTGCCAGTAGTCGACAGGGGGCGGTCAATCAGCCCCAGCATTTT
d_gene: NA; v_gene: TRBV29-1; j_gene: TRBJ2-7; CDR3aa: CSATSTGGYEQYF; CDR3nt: TGCAGCGCCACCTCGACAGGCGGCTACGAGCAGTACTTC
d_gene: NA; v_gene: TRBV5-1; j_gene: TRBJ2-3; CDR3aa: CASSQRNEGTDTQYF; CDR3nt: TGCGCCAGCAGCCAACGGAACGAGGGCACAGATACGCAGTATTTT
d_gene: NA; v_gene: TRBV28; j_gene: TRBJ1-5; CDR3aa: CASSLPGVSNQPQHF; CDR3nt: TGTGCCAGCAGTTTGCCCGGGGTTAGCAATCAGCCCCAGCATTTT
d_gene: TRBD2; v_gene: TRBV9; j_gene: TRBJ2-2; CDR3aa: CASSVGTSGVYGELFF; CDR3nt: TGTGCCAGCAGCGTAGGTACTAGCGGAGTCTACGGGGAGCTGTTTTTT
d_gene: TRBD2; v_gene: TRBV30; j_gene: TRBJ2-5; CDR3aa: CAWSRGLAGGRMETQYF; CDR3nt: TGTGCCTGGAGTAGGGGACTAGCGGGAGGGCGGATGGAGACCCAGTACTTC
d_gene: NA; v_gene: TRBV9; j_gene: TRBJ2-3; CDR3aa: CASSGGPLSDTQYF; CDR3nt: TGTGCCAGCAGCGGAGGGCCCCTATCAGATACGCAGTATTTT
d_gene: NA; v_gene: TRBV28; j_gene: TRBJ1-1; CDR3aa: CASTLGVYTEAFF; CDR3nt: TGTGCCAGCACCCTCGGGGTCTACACTGAAGCTTTCTTT
d_gene: TRBD1; v_gene: TRBV5-1; j_gene: TRBJ2-3; CDR3aa: CASSLVQGKRDTQYF; CDR3nt: TGCGCCAGCAGCTTAGTACAGGGGAAGCGAGATACGCAGTATTTT
d_gene: NA; v_gene: TRBV9; j_gene: TRBJ2-1; CDR3aa: CASSFDIGSYNEQFF; CDR3nt: TGTGCCAGCAGCTTCGACATTGGCTCCTACAATGAGCAGTTCTTC
d_gene: NA; v_gene: TRBV9; j_gene: TRBJ2-1; CDR3aa: CASSVVSPGNEQFF; CDR3nt: TGTGCCAGCAGCGTAGTAAGTCCCGGCAATGAGCAGTTCTTC
d_gene: TRBD2; v_gene: TRBV6-5; j_gene: TRBJ2-7; CDR3aa: CASSFSGRRSEQYF; CDR3nt: TGTGCCAGCAGTTTTAGCGGGAGGAGAAGCGAGCAGTACTTC
d_gene: NA; v_gene: TRBV5-1; j_gene: TRBJ2-7; CDR3aa: CASSLAGVGTTRNEQYF; CDR3nt: TGCGCCAGCAGCTTGGCCGGGGTGGGGACAACGAGGAACGAGCAGTACTTC
d_gene: NA; v_gene: TRBV5-1; j_gene: TRBJ2-3; CDR3aa: CASSFGEHLSSTDTQYF; CDR3nt: TGCGCCAGCAGCTTCGGTGAGCACCTATCTAGCACAGATACGCAGTATTTT
d_gene: NA; v_gene: TRBV28; j_gene: TRBJ2-7; CDR3aa: CASSSREHEQYF; CDR3nt: TGTGCCAGCAGTTCCAGGGAACACGAGCAGTACTTC
d_gene: TRBD2; v_gene: TRBV6-5; j_gene: TRBJ2-7; CDR3aa: CASSALAGFYEQYF; CDR3nt: TGTGCCAGCAGTGCACTAGCGGGGTTTTACGAGCAGTACTTC
d_gene: TRBD1; v_gene: TRBV28; j_gene: TRBJ2-2; CDR3aa: CASSPWTGSTGELFF; CDR3nt: TGTGCCAGCAGTCCTTGGACAGGGAGCACCGGGGAGCTGTTTTTT
d_gene: NA; v_gene: TRBV19; j_gene: TRBJ1-2; CDR3aa: CASSIGRTFYGYTF; CDR3nt: TGTGCCAGTAGTATAGGACGGACTTTCTATGGCTACACCTTC
d_gene: TRBD2; v_gene: TRBV12-5; j_gene: TRBJ2-5; CDR3aa: CASGEGLAGSGIETQYF; CDR3nt: TGTGCTAGTGGGGAGGGACTAGCGGGGAGCGGGATTGAGACCCAGTACTTC
d_gene: TRBD1; v_gene: TRBV29-1; j_gene: TRBJ1-5; CDR3aa: CSVVVGGGQPQHF; CDR3nt: TGCAGCGTTGTGGTAGGGGGCGGTCAGCCCCAGCATTTT